Listed below are T cell receptor beta chains from one sample, sequenced in a study of blood T cells in healthy people across ages. TCRdb reprocessed the 5' RACE reads with MiXCR, giving one entry per CDR3 protein. The repertoire consists of nearly 800,000 distinct CDR3 sequences, with approximately 60% occurring once and the leading ten covering around a quarter. Sample: blood. The receptors were gathered from a man between 40 and 49 years old in good health. The CDR3 runs from the conserved cysteine through the conserved F or W. Fields, in order: V gene, J gene, clone size, D gene, CDR3 DNA, CDR3 protein. A D gene is named only where the DNA matches it firmly. The listing skips clone size in some rows; elsewhere it reads once, few, many or a size class.

TRBV24-1	TRBJ2-1	-	TRBD1	TGTGCCACAAGACAGGGGTCCTACAATGAGCAGTTCTTC	CATRQGSYNEQFF
TRBV5-1	TRBJ1-1	-	TRBD1	TGCGCCAGCAGCGCGGACAGGGGGGCCGAAGCTTTCTTT	CASSADRGAEAFF
TRBV29-1	TRBJ2-5	few	-	TGCAGCGTTGTGCGCAGCCAAGAGACCCAGTACTTC	CSVVRSQETQYF
TRBV28	TRBJ2-7	-	-	TGTGCCAGCAGTTTAGGGACAAGATCGAGTGAGCAGTACTTC	CASSLGTRSSEQYF
TRBV6-1	TRBJ1-4	few	-	TGTGCCAGCCTGCGCCCGGATCCTCCGAATGAAAAACTGTTTTTT	CASLRPDPPNEKLFF
TRBV5-5	TRBJ2-3	-	TRBD2	TGTGCCAGCAGCCGAATAGCGGGGAGACCTGAAGATACGCAGTATTTT	CASSRIAGRPEDTQYF
TRBV20-1	TRBJ2-5	-	-	TGCAGTGCCGGACTGCCAAGGGACTTTTTAGAGACCCAGTACTTC	CSAGLPRDFLETQYF
TRBV28	TRBJ2-1	few	-	TGTGCCAGCAGTACCCGACGGTACAATGAGCAGTTCTTC	CASSTRRYNEQFF
TRBV20-1	TRBJ2-3	-	TRBD1	TGCAGTGCATCGGACAGGGCAAGCACAGATACGCAGTATTTT	CSASDRASTDTQYF
TRBV5-6	TRBJ2-5	-	TRBD1	TGTGCCAGCAGCTTGGGACAGGGTAAGGAAGAGACCCAGTACTTC	CASSLGQGKEETQYF
TRBV11-2	TRBJ2-5	few	-	TGTGCCAGCAGCCCAGGGTTCCAAGAGACCCAGTACTTC	CASSPGFQETQYF
TRBV12-3/TRBV12-4	TRBJ1-2	-	TRBD1	TGTGCCAGCAGTATACAGGGGAACTATGGCTACACCTTC	CASSIQGNYGYTF
TRBV9	TRBJ2-3	-	TRBD1	TGTGCCAGCAGCGGGGACAGAATCACAGATACGCAGTATTTT	CASSGDRITDTQYF
TRBV5-1	TRBJ2-3	-	TRBD2	TGCGCCAGCAGCTCGGGACTAGCGGGAGTTTCAGATACGCAGTATTTT	CASSSGLAGVSDTQYF
TRBV4-3	TRBJ2-6	-	TRBD1	TGCGCCAGCAGCCAAGGGCCACCAACAGGGGCTGGGGCCAACGTCCTGACTTTC	CASSQGPPTGAGANVLTF
TRBV27	TRBJ2-6	-	TRBD1	TGTGCCAGCAGACCCATCACAGGGGGCGCGTCGGGGGCCAACGTCCTGACTTTC	CASRPITGGASGANVLTF
TRBV12-3/TRBV12-4	TRBJ1-5	-	-	TGTGCCAGCAGTTCCCAGTCCTTAAGTAGCAATCAGCCCCAGCATTTT	CASSSQSLSSNQPQHF
TRBV29-1	TRBJ1-1	-	-	TGCAGCGGAGGTTCCATGAACACTGAAGCTTTCTTT	CSGGSMNTEAFF
TRBV6-1	TRBJ2-3	-	-	TGTGCCAGCAGTGAAGCACCGGGGAGGGGGGTGGATACGCAGTATTTT	CASSEAPGRGVDTQYF
TRBV6-1	TRBJ1-5	-	-	TGTGCCAGCCGAAACAATCAGCCCCAGCATTTT	CASRNNQPQHF
TRBV4-1	TRBJ2-1	-	TRBD2	TGCGCCAGCAGCCAAGTGGACCTCGGACTAGCGGGGGCCAACGAGCAGTTCTTC	CASSQVDLGLAGANEQFF
TRBV4-2	TRBJ2-7	-	TRBD2	TGTGCCAGCAGCCAAACTAGCGGGAGTCACGAGCAGTACTTC	CASSQTSGSHEQYF
TRBV20-1	TRBJ1-2	-	TRBD1	TGCAGTGTTGAAAGGGACAGGACTAACTATGGCTACACCTTC	CSVERDRTNYGYTF
TRBV5-1	TRBJ2-1	once	TRBD1	TGCGCCAGCAGCTTGGCAGGGGGCGCGACAATAGCCTACAATGAGCAGTTCTTC	CASSLAGGATIAYNEQFF
TRBV5-1	TRBJ2-5	-	-	TGCGCCAGCAGCTTGGATCGGGTCGGCAGCGAGGAGACCCAGTACTTC	CASSLDRVGSEETQYF
TRBV6-6	TRBJ2-7	-	TRBD2	TGTGCCAGCCTCCCTAGCGGGGGATCCTCCTACGAGCAGTACTTC	CASLPSGGSSYEQYF
TRBV7-9	TRBJ2-1	once	-	TGTGCCAGCAGCGAAGCGTTCGCCGACAATGAGCAGTTCTTC	CASSEAFADNEQFF
TRBV10-3	TRBJ1-1	-	-	TGTGCCATCAGTGGGTCGGTTACACTTGAAGCTTTCTTT	CAISGSVTLEAFF
TRBV7-9	TRBJ1-4	many	-	TGTGCCAGCAGCTCACTCCCGGTGGGCCAGGGTGCGGAAAAACTGTTTTTT	CASSSLPVGQGAEKLFF
TRBV3-1	TRBJ1-4	-	-	TGTGCCAGCAGCCAATCGGCAGGGCCAAATGAAAAACTGTTTTTT	CASSQSAGPNEKLFF
TRBV7-2	TRBJ2-7	-	-	TGTGCCAGCAGCGGGGGGGGGCGGGTCAATGAGCAGTACTTC	CASSGGGRVNEQYF
TRBV27	TRBJ1-2	-	-	TGTGCCAGCAAGCTCCAGGGCGGCCATGGCTACACCTTC	CASKLQGGHGYTF
TRBV5-1	TRBJ2-3	few	-	TGCGCCAGCAGCCGAACAGGACCACAAGGCGCAGATACGCAGTATTTT	CASSRTGPQGADTQYF
TRBV6-6	TRBJ2-1	-	-	TGTGCCAGCACCGACGGGGGGCGAGGGGACCGCGACAATGAGCAGTTCTTC	CASTDGGRGDRDNEQFF
TRBV12-3/TRBV12-4	TRBJ2-3	-	TRBD1	TGTGCCAGTGAGGACAGGACAGATACGCAGTATTTT	CASEDRTDTQYF
TRBV19	TRBJ2-3	-	TRBD2	TGTGCCAGTAGTCCATTAGGTCTAGCGGGAGCGGCGAACACAGATACGCAGTATTTT	CASSPLGLAGAANTDTQYF
TRBV20-1	TRBJ2-7	-	-	TGCAGTGCTAGAGATCCCGGGGGGCTCTACGAGCAGTACTTC	CSARDPGGLYEQYF
TRBV20-1	TRBJ2-3	-	TRBD1	TGCAGTGCTAGAGTCTTACAGGGGGCTCTAAGCACAGATACGCAGTATTTT	CSARVLQGALSTDTQYF
TRBV7-2	TRBJ1-1	-	-	TGTGCCAGCAGCTTCCAGGGGTCGGGCACTGAAGCTTTCTTT	CASSFQGSGTEAFF
TRBV29-1	TRBJ1-2	-	TRBD1	TGCAGCGTGGTTACCGGGACAGCAAACTATGGCTACACCTTC	CSVVTGTANYGYTF
TRBV7-6	TRBJ1-1	-	-	TGTGCCAGCAGCTCGGGACGGCAAATGAACACTGAAGCTTTCTTT	CASSSGRQMNTEAFF
TRBV5-1	TRBJ2-7	-	TRBD1	TGCGCCAGCAGACCACCCGGGACAGGGGCCCACGTCCGGTACGAGCAGTACTTC	CASRPPGTGAHVRYEQYF
TRBV3-1	TRBJ2-5	few	-	TGTGCCAGCAGCCATCACAGGGGAGGGGATGAGACCCAGTACTTC	CASSHHRGGDETQYF
TRBV9	TRBJ1-1	few	-	TGTGCCAGCAGCGTAGGACAGGTAAACACTGAAGCTTTCTTT	CASSVGQVNTEAFF
TRBV28	TRBJ2-5	few	-	TGTGCCAGCAGTTTAACCGGGGTCGGTGGGGAGACCCAGTACTTC	CASSLTGVGGETQYF